What follows are 20 T cell receptor beta chains derived from one specimen sequenced in a study of T-cell memory formation after mild COVID-19. TCRdb reprocessed the 5' RACE reads via MiXCR and lists one record per CDR3 protein. The table lists 300,000 to 400,000 distinct CDR3 sequences, roughly 21% of them singletons. The sample comprised PBMCs or a T cell subset sorted from them (not recorded which). The receptors here all came from an adult woman who had mild COVID-19 (a few samples of this study predate the infection). Cell type and time point are not known.

The V and J genes are TRBV18 and TRBJ2-5; D not certain. Trimming took off 1 base at V and 9 bases at J, with 9 bases between the two ends. Germline lookup yields CDR1 KGHSH and CDR2 LQKENI. The CDR3 has 12 residues. The DNA of the CDR3 is TGTGCCAGCTCACCACTTACGGGTCCCCAGTACTTC. This sequence encodes CASSPLTGPQYF.

The V gene is TRBV6-2 or TRBV6-3, the J gene TRBJ2-7; TRBD2 might be the D (5 bases). Trimming pared 0 bases from V and 5 bases from J, leaving 14 bases between. The CDR3 is made up of 15 amino acids. Germline V gives CDR1 MNHEY, CDR2 SVGEGT. The CDR3 sequence: CASSYSTRAPHEQYF. CDR3 nucleotides: TGTGCCAGCAGTTACTCGACGAGGGCCCCACACGAGCAGTACTTC.

This chain joins TRBV7-2 and TRBJ2-3, with D unclear. The V and J ends lost 2 bases and 0 bases respectively, with 9 bases between them. The CDR3 sequence is 15 residues long. Per germline, CDR1 SGHTA and CDR2 FQGNSA. CDR3 amino acids: CASSLQIESTDTQYF. DNA of the CDR3: TGTGCCAGCAGCTTACAGATAGAGAGCACAGATACGCAGTATTTT.

Only a few counts were recorded for this clonotype. The chain uses TRBV20-1 and TRBJ2-5, with TRBD2 matching 12 bases. Looked up from germline, CDR1 is DFQATT and CDR2 is SNEGSKA (reference sequence). V gave up 0 bases and J gave up 4 bases; unmatched junction bases: 6. This CDR3 has 16 amino acids. The CDR3 loop is CSARDLAGGPRETQYF. CDR3 nucleotide sequence: TGCAGTGCTAGAGATCTAGCGGGGGGGCCTCGAGAGACCCAGTACTTC.

The genes are TRBV9 and TRBJ2-2, with TRBD2 matching 11 bases. The germline V gene encodes CDR1 SGDLS and CDR2 YYNGEE. The CDR3 spans 17 residues. Losses at the gene ends were 1 base for V and 1 base for J; bases not matched to a gene: 3. In nucleotides, the CDR3 is TGTGCCAGCAGCGTACTGACTAGCGGGATGAACACCGGGGAGCTGTTTTTT. Translation gives CASSVLTSGMNTGELFF.

V gene TRBV27 combines with J gene TRBJ1-6; 10 bases are a match to TRBD1. The CDR3 has 18 residues. CDR1 and CDR2 from the germline V gene are MNHEY and SMNVEV (reference sequence). The junction had 7 bases not matched to a gene; V was cut back by 1 base and J by 4 bases. The CDR3 DNA reads as TGTGCCAGCAGTTTATTCCCGGACAGGGGGTCTTATAATTCACCCCTCCACTTT. Translation gives CASSLFPDRGSYNSPLHF.

The chain has TRBV7-2 and TRBJ2-6; TRBD1 agrees at 7 bases. The germline gives CDR1 SGHTA, CDR2 FQGNSA. The V gene end was trimmed by 5 bases and the J gene end by 2 bases; junction bases not matched to a gene: 3. The CDR3 loop spans 15 amino acids. The CDR3 bases are TGTGCCAGCAGCAACACAGGGGCTGGGGCCAACGTCCTGACTTTC. This sequence encodes CASSNTGAGANVLTF.

The chain uses TRBV14 and TRBJ1-2; D is ambiguous. The CDR3 covers 15 residues. V lost 0 bases to trimming and J lost 4 bases, with 12 bases between them. The germline CDR1 and CDR2 sequences are SGHDN and FVKESK. This CDR3 reads CASSQDTWDLYGYTF. The CDR3 region has the DNA TGTGCCAGCAGCCAAGATACGTGGGATCTCTATGGCTACACCTTC.

This chain uses TRBV4-1 with TRBJ1-1, with D maybe TRBD1 (6 bases). CDR1 is MGHRA and CDR2 is YSYEKL in the germline V gene. V lost 3 bases, J lost 0 bases, and 11 bases lay in between. This CDR3 region has 15 residues. The CDR3 DNA reads TGCGCCAGCAGCCATGGCCGGGGGCTGAACACTGAAGCTTTCTTT. Its translation is CASSHGRGLNTEAFF.

This chain joins TRBV27 and TRBJ2-5; no definite D call. Per germline, CDR1 MNHEY and CDR2 SMNVEV (reference sequence). The length of the CDR3 is 15 residues. V gave up 3 bases and J gave up 5 bases, with 16 bases separating them. CDR3 nucleotide sequence: TGTGCCAGCAGTTTTGTGGGCGGCTCCGGGGAGACCCAGTACTTC. Amino acids: CASSFVGGSGETQYF.

The chain couples TRBV4-1 to TRBJ2-4; 7 positions match TRBD1. The ends lost 8 bases at V and 6 bases at J; junction bases unmatched: 4. The CDR3 is made up of 12 amino acids. CDR1 and CDR2 from the germline V gene are MGHRA and YSYEKL. CDR3 nucleotide sequence: TGCGCCAGCGAGGGACAGAGAAACATTCAGTACTTC. Its translation: CASEGQRNIQYF.

The V gene is TRBV20-1, the J gene TRBJ2-2; the D gene is possibly TRBD2 (7 bases). Trimming removed 4 bases at V and 2 bases at J, with 14 bases between. Germline CDR1 reads DFQATT; CDR2 reads SNEGSKA (reference sequence). CDR3 length: 15 residues. The CDR3 here is CSATGGGINTGELFF. CDR3 sequence (DNA): TGCAGTGCTACGGGGGGCGGAATAAACACCGGGGAGCTGTTTTTT.

This clonotype was recorded a few times. V is TRBV9 and J is TRBJ2-5; TRBD1 is a possible D gene (7 bases). CDR3 length: 16 residues. Germline loops: CDR1 SGDLS, CDR2 YYNGEE. Between the trimmed V and J ends, which lost 4 bases and 5 bases, there was a span of 21 bases. The CDR3 here is CASSPPWQGGLETQYF. DNA for the CDR3: TGTGCCAGCAGCCCCCCTTGGCAGGGGGGCTTGGAGACCCAGTACTTC.

This clonotype has at least ten counts. CDR3 loop: CATSRDGQGGRAGDTQYF. Here the CDR3 DNA reads TGTGCCACCAGCAGAGATGGTCAGGGCGGGAGGGCCGGTGATACGCAGTATTTT. This chain links TRBV15 with TRBJ2-3; 9 bases are shared with TRBD2. Germline values: CDR1 LNHNV, CDR2 YYDKDF (reference sequence). The CDR3 is 18 residues long. The V segment lost 0 bases and the J segment 6 bases; nucleotides outside the gene matches: 13.

This clonotype was counted between two and nine times. The chain recombines TRBV21-1 with TRBJ1-2; no check of the table's D call, TRBD1, against the DNA was made. TRBV21-1 is annotated as a pseudogene. This CDR3 region has 14 residues. The CDR3 reads CASSGGQGNSGYTF. The CDR3 region has the DNA TGTGCCAGCAGCGGGGGACAGGGAAATTCCGGCTACACCTTC.

The V gene is TRBV3-1, the J gene TRBJ2-7, with TRBD2 as a possible D gene (6 bases). The CDR3 is made up of 16 amino acids. CDR1 and CDR2 (germline): LGHDT, YNNKEL (reference sequence). V lost 1 base to trimming and J lost 2 bases, with 15 bases between them. CDR3 sequence (DNA): TGTGCCAGCAGCCAAGTTGGGGCGGGGAGACCCTACGAGCAGTACTTC. This gives the protein CASSQVGAGRPYEQYF.

The gene calls are TRBV6-5 and TRBJ1-2; D gene ambiguous. This CDR3 spans 15 amino acids. The V gene's germline CDR1 is MNHEY and CDR2 SVGAGI. V was clipped by 6 bases and J by 7 bases, with 21 bases between them. CDR3 region: CASRTRQGPRFGYTF. CDR3 DNA: TGTGCCAGCAGAACCAGGCAAGGGCCTCGGTTTGGCTACACCTTC.

This clonotype was observed a few times. This sequence joins TRBV29-1 and TRBJ2-1; possible D gene TRBD2, 6 bases. Trimming cost V 7 bases and J 8 bases, with 15 bases left between them. Germline CDR1 SQVTM, CDR2 ANQGSEA. This CDR3 is 12 amino acids long. The CDR3 region has the DNA TGCAGCGCCAGACTAGTAGGCGATGAGCAGTTCTTC. Encoded protein: CSARLVGDEQFF.

V usage is TRBV20-1 and J usage is TRBJ2-7; 10 bases match TRBD2. Trimming cost V 0 bases and J 5 bases; bases outside gene matches: 10. Looked up from germline, CDR1 is DFQATT and CDR2 is SNEGSKA (reference sequence). The CDR3 has 16 residues. Here the CDR3 DNA reads TGCAGTGCTAGAGATCCTAGCGGGAGTTTAGTAAACGAGCAGTACTTC. Translated: CSARDPSGSLVNEQYF.

This clonotype was seen a handful of times. The chain joins TRBV11-3 to TRBJ2-2, with 11 positions matching TRBD2. Germline V gives CDR1 SGHNT, CDR2 YENEEA. V lost 3 bases, J lost 6 bases, and 3 bases stayed unmatched. The CDR3 consists of 15 residues. The DNA of the CDR3 is TGTGCCAGCAGCTTCCGACTAGCGGGACCCGGGGAGCTGTTTTTT. Translated: CASSFRLAGPGELFF.